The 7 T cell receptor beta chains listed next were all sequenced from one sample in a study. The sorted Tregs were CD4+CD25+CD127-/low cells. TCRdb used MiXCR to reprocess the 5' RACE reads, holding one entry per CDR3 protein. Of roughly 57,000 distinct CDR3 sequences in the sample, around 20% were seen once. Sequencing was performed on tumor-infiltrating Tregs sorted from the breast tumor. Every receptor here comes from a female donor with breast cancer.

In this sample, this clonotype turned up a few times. The DNA for the CDR3 is TGTGCCAGCAGGAGGGGACTAGCGGGAGAGACCCAGTACTTC. It yields the protein CASRRGLAGETQYF. The chain links TRBV6-1 to TRBJ2-5; 12 bases agree with TRBD2. V gave up 6 bases and J gave up 4 bases; unmatched junction bases: 3. In germline, CDR1 is MNHNS, CDR2 SASEGT. The CDR3 has 14 amino acids.

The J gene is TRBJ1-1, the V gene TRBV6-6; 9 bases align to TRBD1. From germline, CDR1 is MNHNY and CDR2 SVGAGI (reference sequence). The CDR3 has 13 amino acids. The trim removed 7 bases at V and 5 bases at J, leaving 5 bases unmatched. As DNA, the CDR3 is TGTGCCAGCACGACAGGACAGGGGACTGAAGCTTTCTTT. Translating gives CASTTGQGTEAFF.

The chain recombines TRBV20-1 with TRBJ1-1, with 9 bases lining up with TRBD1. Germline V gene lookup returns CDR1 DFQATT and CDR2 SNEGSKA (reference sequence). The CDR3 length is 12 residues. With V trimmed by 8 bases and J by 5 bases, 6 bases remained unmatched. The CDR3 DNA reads TGCAGTTGCGACAGGGGGACGACTGAAGCTTTCTTT. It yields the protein CSCDRGTTEAFF.

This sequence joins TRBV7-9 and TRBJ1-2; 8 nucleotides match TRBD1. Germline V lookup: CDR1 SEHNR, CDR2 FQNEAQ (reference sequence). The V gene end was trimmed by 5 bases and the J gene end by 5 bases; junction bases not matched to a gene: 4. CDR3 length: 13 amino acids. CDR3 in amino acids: CASSPGQGYGYTF. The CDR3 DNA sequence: TGTGCCAGCAGCCCAGGACAGGGTTATGGCTACACCTTC.

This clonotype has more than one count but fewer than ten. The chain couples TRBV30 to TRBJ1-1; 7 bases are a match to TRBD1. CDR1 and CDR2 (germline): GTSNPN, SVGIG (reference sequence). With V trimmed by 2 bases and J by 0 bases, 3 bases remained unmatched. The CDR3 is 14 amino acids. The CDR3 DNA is TGTGCCTGGAGTCCCGGGACAGTGAACACTGAAGCTTTCTTT. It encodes CAWSPGTVNTEAFF.

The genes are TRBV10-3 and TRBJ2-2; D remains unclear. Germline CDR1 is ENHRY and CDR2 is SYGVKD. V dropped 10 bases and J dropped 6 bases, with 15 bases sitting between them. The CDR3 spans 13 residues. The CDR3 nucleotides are TGTGCCACCAAAGGTTCCAATCCCGGGGAGCTGTTTTTT. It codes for CATKGSNPGELFF.

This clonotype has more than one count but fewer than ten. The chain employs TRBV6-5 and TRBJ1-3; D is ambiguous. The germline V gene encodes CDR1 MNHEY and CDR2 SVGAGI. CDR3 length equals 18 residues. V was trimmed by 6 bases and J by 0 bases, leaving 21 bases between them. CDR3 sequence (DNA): TGTGCCAGCAGCAACGGTGGAGGGAGGATATCCTCTGGAAACACCATATATTTT. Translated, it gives CASSNGGGRISSGNTIYF.